Listed below are T cell receptor beta chains from one sample, sequenced in a study of blood T cell repertoires in COVID-19. Some clones are missing from TCRdb's copy, which holds only in-frame ones; the method was immunoSEQ multiplex PCR. The sample lists 150,000 to 200,000 clones; around 90% were seen once. The source material was peripheral blood. These receptors came from a middle-aged man with active or convalescent COVID-19. Both conserved end residues are part of each CDR3. D genes are given only for firm matches. Expanded clones are given a class, and other clones once, few, many or no size at all.

d_gene: TRBD2
abundance: .
v_gene: TRBV5-6
j_gene: TRBJ2-5
CDR3aa: CASSLAAGGSETQYF
CDR3nt: TGTGCCAGCAGCTTGGCCGCGGGAGGCTCAGAGACCCAGTACTTC

d_gene: TRBD1
abundance: .
v_gene: TRBV28
j_gene: TRBJ1-2
CDR3aa: CASIPILDRDYGYTF
CDR3nt: TGTGCCAGCATACCTATTCTAGACAGGGACTATGGCTACACCTTC

d_gene: TRBD1
abundance: .
v_gene: TRBV4-3
j_gene: TRBJ2-3
CDR3aa: CASSQDGTGTDTQYF
CDR3nt: TGCGCCAGCAGCCAAGATGGGACAGGAACAGATACGCAGTATTTT

d_gene: .
abundance: .
v_gene: TRBV7-3
j_gene: TRBJ2-1
CDR3aa: CASSLIGSQAGEQFF
CDR3nt: TGTGCCAGCAGCTTAATAGGCAGCCAGGCCGGTGAGCAGTTCTTC

d_gene: .
abundance: .
v_gene: TRBV29-1
j_gene: TRBJ2-3
CDR3aa: CSVSPEGGSTQYF
CDR3nt: TGCAGCGTGAGCCCGGAAGGGGGATCGACGCAGTATTTT

d_gene: TRBD2
abundance: .
v_gene: TRBV5-1
j_gene: TRBJ2-5
CDR3aa: CASSLGGSGVQETQYF
CDR3nt: TGCGCCAGCAGCTTGGGAGGTAGCGGGGTTCAAGAGACCCAGTACTTC

d_gene: TRBD1
abundance: once
v_gene: TRBV19
j_gene: TRBJ1-2
CDR3aa: CASSRRGQGVTYGYTF
CDR3nt: TGTGCCAGTAGTAGACGGGGACAGGGGGTTACCTATGGCTACACCTTC

d_gene: .
abundance: .
v_gene: TRBV11-2
j_gene: TRBJ2-5
CDR3aa: CASSSRAQETQYF
CDR3nt: TGTGCCAGCAGCTCCCGCGCTCAAGAGACCCAGTACTTC

d_gene: TRBD2
abundance: .
v_gene: TRBV6-2/TRBV6-3
j_gene: TRBJ2-5
CDR3aa: CASSYSGLAGTQYF
CDR3nt: TGTGCCAGCAGTTACTCCGGACTAGCAGGGACCCAGTACTTC

d_gene: .
abundance: .
v_gene: TRBV6-1
j_gene: TRBJ2-4
CDR3aa: CASSEPVRQAAWAKNIQYF
CDR3nt: TGTGCCAGCAGTGAACCGGTCCGACAGGCCGCTTGGGCCAAAAACATTCAGTACTTC

d_gene: .
abundance: once
v_gene: TRBV12-3/TRBV12-4
j_gene: TRBJ1-5
CDR3aa: CASSLGADQPQHF
CDR3nt: TGTGCCAGCAGTTTGGGGGCGGATCAGCCCCAGCATTTT

d_gene: TRBD2
abundance: few
v_gene: TRBV4-2
j_gene: TRBJ2-3
CDR3aa: CASSQLAGVVTDTQYF
CDR3nt: TGTGCCAGCAGCCAACTAGCGGGGGTAGTTACAGATACGCAGTATTTT

d_gene: .
abundance: .
v_gene: TRBV4-1
j_gene: TRBJ2-5
CDR3aa: CASSQDRGRAETQYF
CDR3nt: TGCGCCAGCAGCCAAGATCGAGGCAGGGCAGAGACCCAGTACTTC

d_gene: .
abundance: .
v_gene: TRBV5-1
j_gene: TRBJ2-2
CDR3aa: CASSALQGNTGELFF
CDR3nt: TGCGCCAGCAGCGCCCTACAGGGAAACACCGGGGAGCTGTTTTTT

d_gene: TRBD1
abundance: .
v_gene: TRBV30
j_gene: TRBJ2-5
CDR3aa: CAWRSEPNRGRQETQYF
CDR3nt: TGTGCCTGGAGGTCCGAGCCCAACAGGGGGCGCCAAGAGACCCAGTACTTC

d_gene: TRBD1
abundance: .
v_gene: TRBV19
j_gene: TRBJ1-5
CDR3aa: CATRTETGGPEGPQHF
CDR3nt: TGTGCCACCAGAACCGAGACAGGGGGCCCCGAAGGGCCCCAGCATTTT

d_gene: .
abundance: .
v_gene: TRBV11-3
j_gene: TRBJ2-5
CDR3aa: CASSLVPPPETQYF
CDR3nt: TGTGCCAGCAGCTTAGTTCCCCCTCCGGAGACCCAGTACTTC

d_gene: TRBD1
abundance: .
v_gene: TRBV27
j_gene: TRBJ1-4
CDR3aa: CASSFLSGGANEKLFF
CDR3nt: TGTGCCAGCAGTTTTCTCTCAGGGGGCGCCAATGAAAAACTGTTTTTT

d_gene: TRBD1
abundance: .
v_gene: TRBV18
j_gene: TRBJ2-7
CDR3aa: CASSPNRGVPEQYF
CDR3nt: TGTGCCAGCTCACCGAACAGGGGAGTTCCCGAGCAGTACTTC

d_gene: TRBD1
abundance: .
v_gene: TRBV6-5
j_gene: TRBJ1-1
CDR3aa: CASTKTGQGRTEAFF
CDR3nt: TGTGCCAGCACCAAGACGGGACAGGGTAGGACTGAAGCTTTCTTT

d_gene: TRBD1
abundance: once
v_gene: TRBV5-4
j_gene: TRBJ1-1
CDR3aa: CASSPRQGTNTEAFF
CDR3nt: TGTGCCAGCAGCCCTCGACAGGGCACGAACACTGAAGCTTTCTTT

d_gene: .
abundance: .
v_gene: TRBV6-1
j_gene: TRBJ2-1
CDR3aa: CASSEWRVAVANEQFF
CDR3nt: TGTGCCAGCAGTGAATGGAGGGTAGCGGTCGCCAATGAGCAGTTCTTC